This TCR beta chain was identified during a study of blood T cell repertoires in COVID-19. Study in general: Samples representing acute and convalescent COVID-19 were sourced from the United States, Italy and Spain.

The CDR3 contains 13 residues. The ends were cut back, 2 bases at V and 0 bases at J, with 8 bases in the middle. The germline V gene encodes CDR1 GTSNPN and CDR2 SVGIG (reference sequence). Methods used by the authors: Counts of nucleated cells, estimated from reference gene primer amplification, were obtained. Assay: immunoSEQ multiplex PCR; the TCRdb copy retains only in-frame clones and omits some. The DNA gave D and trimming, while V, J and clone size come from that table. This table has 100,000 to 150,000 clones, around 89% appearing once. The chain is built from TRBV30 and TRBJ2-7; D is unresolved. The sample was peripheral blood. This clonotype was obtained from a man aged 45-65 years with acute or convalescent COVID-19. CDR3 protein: CAWSPRSSYEQYF. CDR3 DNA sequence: TGTGCCTGGAGTCCTAGGAGCTCCTACGAGCAGTACTTC.